This passage covers 3 T cell receptor beta chains from one sample sequenced in a study of T cell changes during pregnancy in multiple sclerosis (dated 2019 in TCRdb). Receptor libraries were prepared by the immunoSEQ multiplex PCR assay. Entries here come from immuneACCESS through TCRdb and include only in-frame sequences with V and J called. Some clones fail to appear in such tables; in the studies checked, an unresolved V gene covers under half of the shortfall, and the cause of the remainder is unknown. The sample table holds about 94,000 clones, of which roughly 94% were seen once. The ten largest clones take up 0.65% to 0.95% of the sample. This specimen consisted of peripheral blood, obtained in the third trimester of pregnancy. The receptors were sampled from a female donor with multiple sclerosis, enrolled in a pregnancy study.

This CDR3 reads CASSLGGTPGYTF. In nucleotides, the CDR3 is TGTGCCAGCAGCTTAGGAGGGACACCGGGCTACACCTTC. The rearrangement joins TRBV7-9 to TRBJ1-2; D perhaps matches TRBD1 (6 bases). The CDR3 is 13 residues long. V was cut by 1 base and J by 8 bases, with 11 bases left in between. The germline V gene has CDR1 SEHNR and CDR2 FQNEAQ (reference sequence).

The J gene is TRBJ2-1, the V gene TRBV19; 7 bases agree with TRBD2. The V gene's germline CDR1 is LNHDA and CDR2 SQIVND (reference sequence). This CDR3 is built from 14 residues. J was trimmed by 5 bases and V by 11 bases; bases with no gene match: 12. The CDR3 region is CAAKPASGNNEQFF. The CDR3 region has the DNA TGTGCCGCCAAACCGGCTAGCGGAAACAATGAGCAGTTCTTC.

The rearrangement uses TRBV6-1 and TRBJ1-1; 7 bases agree with TRBD1. CDR1 MNHNS and CDR2 SASEGT come from the germline V gene. V gave up 1 base and J gave up 2 bases; unmatched junction bases: 10. CDR3 length equals 17 residues. The DNA for the CDR3 is TGTGCCAGCAGTGAAGAGGCCAGGGGGGCGTTAAACACTGAAGCTTTCTTT. Its protein is CASSEEARGALNTEAFF.